The following is a TCR beta chain sequence with its context. Its antigen has not been determined. Base qualities are missing; no much larger clone stands one base away. The data belong to a study of CD8 T cells in Susac syndrome (dated by TCRdb to about 2019). Study-wide context: Among the sequenced Susac syndrome patients, five or six had clinically active disease and under ten were in clinical remission. At blood withdrawal, Susac syndrome patients were either therapy-naive, taking corticosteroids (in some cases with IVIg as well), or taking IVIg alone. The study used repertoire sequencing to test whether antigen drove CD8+ T cell activation and differentiation in Susac syndrome. General conclusions and limits of the study: No clonal expansion was detected in the CD4+ T cell repertoire of Susac syndrome patients. The number of individuals in the TCR sequencing and HLA analysis was recognized as being relatively small.

RNA was extracted with the RNeasy kit and about 0.5 to 1 ug was reverse transcribed using random hexamers. TCR beta CDR3 regions were amplified with the immunoSEQ multiplex PCR assay covering 54 Vbeta and 13 Jbeta segments. Bias from PCR amplification was corrected by using a synthetic template baseline for primer optimization and for computational correction. In the original analysis: Reads were annotated to V, D and J genes per IMGT and analyzed with immunoSEQ Analyzer, keeping only productive sequences. To calculate clonality, Shannon entropy was normalized by log2 of the number of productive unique sequences and then subtracted from one. For each patient and control, public and private clones were evaluated within the 100 most prevalent clones. Susac-specific clones were defined as absent from healthy and MS cohorts, 1052 published viral clones and other ImmuneACCESS disease sequences. TCRdb handled the public reads itself, with Q25 trimming in fastp and clone calling in MiXCR, and kept productive beta chains. Merged by CDR3 protein, the rows form single entries marked with the most common genes and DNA. What appears here as the V and J calls and clone size reflects TCRdb's work, not the paper's. The sample table records just under 95,000 distinct CDR3 sequences; just under 95% of these occur just once. Clones ranked in the top ten supply about 0.3% of the sample.

The CDR3 runs 13 amino acids, cysteine and phenylalanine included. Solely the CDR3 DNA is kept, with 39 bases framed from the first base. Trimming takes 4 bases from V and 5 bases from J, and the germline ends sit 10 bases apart. In the germline V gene (reference sequence), CDR1 corresponds to SGHNT and CDR2 to YYREEE. High-throughput TCR beta sequencing profiled peripheral blood CD8+ and CD4+ T cells from healthy donors, Susac syndrome patients and multiple sclerosis patients. The Susac syndrome patients fulfilled recently defined diagnostic criteria for definite or probable disease. CD8+ TEMRA cells were enriched by FACS, while bulk CD8+ and CD4+ T cells were purified by magnetic negative isolation. Blood was drawn into EDTA tubes, processed within 24 hours, and PBMCs were isolated by density gradient centrifugation. PBMCs intended for TCR sequencing were cryopreserved in liquid nitrogen and were subsequently thawed in a 37 degrees C water bath. Purity of sorted or isolated CD4+, CD8+ and CD8+ TEMRA cells was at least 90%.

The sequence is built from TRBV5-4 and TRBJ2-1, with a weak D call of TRBD2 (5 bases match). The specimen was CD4+ T cells from PBMCs. This TCR came from a human donor with Susac syndrome. The sequenced DNA is TGTGCCAGCAGCGCGGGCCTAGACAATGAGCAGTTCTTC. This is translated as CASSAGLDNEQFF.